The 28 T cell receptor beta chains given below trace back to one sample, sequenced in a study of follicular helper T cells after annual influenza vaccination. Specified time point: 2015-2016 season, pre-vaccination. Assay used: immunoSEQ multiplex PCR; TCRdb lists only in-frame clones, some missing. The table includes approximately 6,200 clones, approximately 85% detected once. The sample in question was CXCR5+ CD38- circulating T follicular helper cells from blood, obtained on the day of influenza vaccination. Subset here: circulating Tfh, non-naive CD4+CXCR5+PD-1+ (ICOS+CD38+ or ICOS-CD38-). Every receptor here comes from an adult who received the influenza vaccine.

The V gene is TRBV5-5, the J gene TRBJ2-7, with D perhaps TRBD2 (5 bases). Trimming stripped 2 bases from V and 2 bases from J, with 23 bases between. Per germline, CDR1 SGHKS and CDR2 YYEKEE (reference sequence). This CDR3 comprises 18 residues. CDR3 loop: CASSLAPRRWGATYEQYF. The CDR3 coding sequence is TGTGCCAGCAGCTTAGCGCCCCGTAGGTGGGGAGCGACCTACGAGCAGTACTTC.

The chain uses TRBV9 and TRBJ1-1; D unclear. CDR1 and CDR2 (germline): SGDLS, YYNGEE. The CDR3 is made up of 13 amino acids. V shed 0 bases and J shed 4 bases, with 7 bases lying between them. The CDR3 DNA sequence: TGTGCCAGCAGCGTAGGGGTGGTCACTGAAGCTTTCTTT. Its translation is CASSVGVVTEAFF.

This chain uses TRBV7-6 with TRBJ2-2; D call uncertain. CDR3 size: 16 residues. V was shortened by 4 bases and J by 2 bases, with 14 bases between the two germline ends. CDR1 is SGHVS, CDR2 FNYEAQ, per germline. CDR3 loop: CASSSPVTDNTGELFF. Written as DNA, the CDR3 is TGTGCCAGCAGCTCTCCTGTCACAGATAACACCGGGGAGCTGTTTTTT.

The DNA of the CDR3 is TGTGCCTGGAGCACCGGACAGTTAAATCAGCCCCAGCATTTT. Translated, it gives CAWSTGQLNQPQHF. The chain couples TRBV30 to TRBJ1-5; D might be TRBD1 (6 bases). Trimming pared 3 bases from V and 4 bases from J, leaving 13 bases between. CDR1 is GTSNPN and CDR2 is SVGIG in the germline V gene (reference sequence). The CDR3 is 14 residues long.

The chain has TRBV14 and TRBJ2-5, with 12 bases identical to TRBD1. Germline assignment: CDR1 SGHDN and CDR2 FVKESK. The trim removed 1 base at V and 4 bases at J, leaving 7 bases unmatched. This CDR3 contains 17 residues. This chain's CDR3 is CASSQGGDRGRRETQYF. Written as DNA, the CDR3 is TGTGCCAGCAGCCAAGGGGGGGACAGGGGGCGCCGAGAGACCCAGTACTTC.

CDR3 bases: TGTGCCATCAGTGAGTCCACGGGGCGTAACAATCAGCCCCAGCATTTT. Amino acids: CAISESTGRNNQPQHF. V usage is TRBV10-3 and J usage is TRBJ1-5; D possibly corresponds to TRBD1 (5 bases). Germline lookup yields CDR1 ENHRY and CDR2 SYGVKD. There are 16 residues in the CDR3. Trimming removed 0 bases from V and 3 bases from J, with 12 bases in between.

The chain joins TRBV19 to TRBJ2-1; TRBD2 is a possible D gene (6 bases). CDR1 and CDR2 from the germline V gene are LNHDA and SQIVND (reference sequence). CDR3 length: 14 amino acids. Trimming stripped 8 bases from V and 7 bases from J, with 18 bases between. The CDR3 sequence: CASSARTTVNEQFF. The CDR3 DNA reads as TGTGCCAGTTCTGCAAGGACTACCGTAAATGAGCAGTTCTTC. The whole variable domain, filled in from reference TRBV19 and TRBJ2-1, reads DGGITQSPKYLFRKEGQNVTLSCEQNLNHDAMYWYRQDPGQGLRLIYYSQIVNDFQKGDIAEGYSVSREKKESFPLTVTSAQKNPTAFYLCASSARTTVNEQFFGPGTRLTVL.

The chain carries TRBV25-1 and TRBJ1-3, with D unclear. V lost 5 bases to trimming and J lost 0 bases, with 14 bases between them. Per the germline V gene, CDR1 is MGHDK and CDR2 is SYGVNS. This CDR3 is built from 16 residues. For the CDR3, the DNA is TGTGCCAGCAGTCCCGGGAGCCCAACCTCTGGAAACACCATATATTTT. Protein sequence: CASSPGSPTSGNTIYF.

This chain joins TRBV19 and TRBJ1-1; perhaps TRBD1 as D (6 bases). Germline V gives CDR1 LNHDA, CDR2 SQIVND (reference sequence). V shed 6 bases and J shed 2 bases, with 22 bases lying between them. This CDR3 comprises 17 residues. The CDR3 region is CASRMRYRVDQNTEAFF. CDR3 DNA: TGTGCCAGTAGGATGCGCTACAGGGTCGATCAAAACACTGAAGCTTTCTTT.

The rearrangement uses TRBV15 and TRBJ1-2; no clear D gene. V was trimmed by 0 bases and J by 2 bases, leaving 10 bases between them. Germline values: CDR1 LNHNV, CDR2 YYDKDF (reference sequence). This CDR3 contains 15 residues. This CDR3 reads CATSRDVLTNYGYTF. CDR3 bases: TGTGCCACCAGCAGAGATGTCCTGACCAACTATGGCTACACCTTC.

This clone has more than one count but fewer than ten. The chain links TRBV11-1 to TRBJ2-2; unclear D gene. In germline, CDR1 is SGHAT, CDR2 FQDESV (reference sequence). This CDR3 is 12 amino acids long. V lost 1 base and J 3 bases, leaving 0 bases between the germline ends. Here the CDR3 DNA reads TGTGCCAGCAGCTTAGACACCGGGGAGCTGTTTTTT. The encoded protein is CASSLDTGELFF.

The chain carries TRBV11-3 and TRBJ2-1; 7 bases are a match to TRBD2. This CDR3 is 16 amino acids long. V was pared by 4 bases and J by 3 bases, with 9 bases of the junction left unmatched. Per germline, CDR1 SGHNT and CDR2 YENEEA. The CDR3 DNA sequence: TGTGCCAGCAGCTATCCGGCGGGAGCTTTCTACAATGAGCAGTTCTTC. It codes for CASSYPAGAFYNEQFF.

J is TRBJ1-2 and V is TRBV30; possible D gene TRBD1, 6 bases. Germline V CDR1 and CDR2: GTSNPN, SVGIG (reference sequence). Trimming stripped 4 bases from V and 1 base from J, with 13 bases between. This CDR3 region has 14 residues. This CDR3 is CAWTGDYLNYGYTF. In DNA, the CDR3 is TGTGCCTGGACAGGGGACTACCTTAACTATGGCTACACCTTC. The whole variable domain, remainder taken from reference TRBV30 and TRBJ1-2, is SQTIHQWPATLVQPVGSPLSLECTVEGTSNPNLYWYRQAAGRGLQLLFYSVGIGQISSEVPQNLSASRPQDRQFILSSKKLLLSDSGFYLCAWTGDYLNYGYTFGSGTRLTVV.

The chain joins TRBV10-2 to TRBJ2-3, with D possibly TRBD2 on 6 matching bases. Germline assignment: CDR1 WSHSY and CDR2 SAAADI. CDR3 length equals 15 residues. The germline V and J ends were trimmed by 0 bases and 4 bases, with 11 bases remaining between them. CDR3 in DNA: TGCGCCAGCAGTGAGTCGGCTAGCGAGCCAGATACGCAGTATTTT. Translating gives CASSESASEPDTQYF.

This sequence joins TRBV5-1 and TRBJ1-1; no definite D call. Germline V gene lookup returns CDR1 SGHRS and CDR2 YFSETQ. The V end lost 1 base, the J end lost 2 bases, and 9 bases lay between the germline ends. CDR3 length equals 14 residues. The DNA of the CDR3 is TGCGCCAGCAGCTTGTACGGAGTAAACACTGAAGCTTTCTTT. Translated: CASSLYGVNTEAFF.

This chain links TRBV6-6 with TRBJ1-2, with D possibly being TRBD1 (5 bases). The CDR3 runs 11 residues. V lost 8 bases and J 4 bases, leaving 8 bases between the germline ends. CDR1 and CDR2 (germline): MNHNY, SVGAGI (reference sequence). CDR3 amino acids: CASHGGYGYTF. The CDR3 nucleotides are TGTGCCAGCCACGGGGGCTATGGCTACACCTTC.

J is TRBJ2-1 and V is TRBV6-6, with TRBD1 matching over 8 bases. The germline gives CDR1 MNHNY, CDR2 SVGAGI (reference sequence). The CDR3 covers 14 residues. With 5 bases clipped from V and 8 bases from J, the junction kept 8 bases outside the gene matches. The CDR3 spells CASSPTRTGHEQFF. The CDR3 coding sequence is TGTGCCAGCAGTCCGACTAGGACAGGGCATGAGCAGTTCTTC.

The chain recombines TRBV7-3 with TRBJ1-3; a weak D match, TRBD1 (5 bases). This CDR3 is built from 18 residues. Germline V gene lookup returns CDR1 SGHTA and CDR2 FQGTGA. Trimming shortened V by 5 bases and J by 0 bases, and 20 bases separated the two germline ends. Here the CDR3 DNA reads TGTGCCAGCAGCCCTGGGGGTGGGCCCGTAGGCTCTGGAAACACCATATATTTT. Translation: CASSPGGGPVGSGNTIYF.

The chain has TRBV19 and TRBJ1-5, with TRBD1 matching 7 bases. The V and J ends lost 1 base and 11 bases, in that order; junction bases with no gene match: 5. The CDR3 is 13 residues long. Per germline, CDR1 LNHDA and CDR2 SQIVND (reference sequence). The CDR3, as DNA: TGTGCCAGTAGTATAGGGAACGGACAGGCCCAGCATTTT. Its translation: CASSIGNGQAQHF.

This chain links TRBV11-3 with TRBJ2-3, with TRBD2 matching over 8 bases. The germline CDR1 and CDR2 sequences are SGHNT and YENEEA. The trim removed 4 bases at V and 4 bases at J, leaving 7 bases unmatched. This CDR3 is built from 15 residues. In DNA, the CDR3 is TGTGCCAGCAGCTCGAGAGCGGGAGAGGCAGATACGCAGTATTTT. Translated, it gives CASSSRAGEADTQYF.

This rearrangement joins TRBV7-2 to TRBJ1-1; D gene unclear. The CDR3 sequence is 13 residues long. Trimming took off 2 bases at V and 6 bases at J, with 10 bases between the two ends. CDR1 and CDR2 (germline): SGHTA, FQGNSA. Here the CDR3 DNA reads TGTGCCAGCAGCTTATCAGGCTCGGCTGAAGCTTTCTTT. This encodes CASSLSGSAEAFF.

The CDR3 DNA follows: TGTGCCAGCAGCCTCGACGGGAGAGCTAACTATGGCTACACCTTC. This encodes CASSLDGRANYGYTF. The V and J genes are TRBV7-9 and TRBJ1-2, with D unclear. Trimming took 5 bases from V and 0 from J, leaving 13 bases between them. The germline V gene encodes CDR1 SEHNR and CDR2 FQNEAQ (reference sequence). The CDR3 totals 15 residues.

Remarks on this clone: A read error may produce the germline difference seen at one junction end. The chain employs TRBV15 and TRBJ2-3, with a possible D match to TRBD2 (6 bases). This CDR3 comprises 15 residues. The germline V gene has CDR1 LNHNV and CDR2 YYDKDF (reference sequence). As DNA, the CDR3 is TGTACCACCAGCAGAGGAGGGCCCGTCACAGATACGCAGTATTTT. Its translation: CTTSRGGPVTDTQYF.

This clone was counted a single time. The chain carries TRBV4-3 and TRBJ1-5; D might be TRBD1 (5 bases). Germline CDR1 is LGHNA and CDR2 is YSLEER. This CDR3 has 15 residues. V lost 2 bases and J 4 bases, leaving 12 bases between the germline ends. This chain's CDR3 is CASSQMRGRNQPQHF. The CDR3 bases are TGCGCCAGCAGCCAAATGAGGGGAAGGAATCAGCCCCAGCATTTT.

This clone showed up just once. The V and J genes are TRBV2 and TRBJ2-1; D remains unclear. This CDR3 is built from 14 residues. Germline CDR1 is SNHLY and CDR2 is FYNNEI. V was cut by 4 bases and J by 5 bases, with 12 bases left in between. This CDR3 is CASSAQTTNNEQFF. The CDR3 region has the DNA TGTGCCAGCAGTGCTCAGACCACTAACAATGAGCAGTTCTTC.

This chain uses TRBV19 with TRBJ1-5, with 7 bases lining up with TRBD1. Germline assignment: CDR1 LNHDA and CDR2 SQIVND (reference sequence). The trim removed 7 bases at V and 6 bases at J, leaving 6 bases unmatched. The CDR3 is 13 residues long. CDR3 protein: CASKGAGGQPQHF. The CDR3 nucleotides are TGTGCCAGTAAGGGGGCAGGGGGTCAGCCCCAGCATTTT.

The chain links TRBV7-2 to TRBJ1-5, with D uncertain. This CDR3 is built from 14 residues. The V gene lost 4 bases and the J gene lost 3 bases, with 10 bases spanning the gap. Germline values: CDR1 SGHTA, CDR2 FQGNSA. Written as DNA, the CDR3 is TGTGCCAGCAGCTCGTGGGCCGCCAATCAGCCCCAGCATTTT. Protein: CASSSWAANQPQHF. Based on the CDR3 plus reference TRBV7-2 and TRBJ1-5, the full variable domain is GAGVSQSPSNKVTEKGKDVELRCDPISGHTALYWYRQSLGQGLEFLIYFQGNSAPDKSGLPSDRFSAERTGGSVSTLTIQRTQQEDSAVYLCASSSWAANQPQHFGDGTRLSIL.

In regard to this clone: No DNA is shown, since the ends of the CDR3 on it are uncertain; the CDR3 is the one TCRdb lists. V gene TRBV21-1 combines with J gene TRBJ2-5; the DNA was not used to check the table's D call, TRBD2. TRBV21-1 is listed as a pseudogene. The CDR3 is made up of 20 amino acids, end residues included. The CDR3 region is CASSKGRGSWASGSMETQYF.